This T cell receptor (beta chain) originates from a study of early T cells in non-severe SARS-CoV-2 infection. Points from the study as a whole: The matching step, a VDJdb search, favored anti-spike CD8 responses and missed private and CD4 specificities.

Comments on this clonotype: Its specificity is unknown.

The V end lost 2 bases, the J end lost 3 bases, and 8 bases lay between the germline ends. Germline CDR1 and CDR2: SGHKS and YYEKEE (reference sequence). There are 13 residues in the CDR3. MiXCR, run by TCRdb on the 5' RACE reads, gives a single entry per CDR3 protein. The data contain about 64,000 distinct CDR3 sequences, roughly 18% of them singletons. The sequence came from an adult who was a healthcare worker with PCR-confirmed SARS-CoV-2 infection or an uninfected control (not recorded which). This specimen was whole blood, taken at baseline. The chain couples TRBV5-5 to TRBJ1-1; no clear D gene. CDR3 amino acids: CASSFRTHTEAFF. As DNA, the CDR3 is TGTGCCAGCAGCTTCCGGACCCACACTGAAGCTTTCTTT. Filled out from reference TRBV5-5 and TRBJ1-1, the complete variable domain reads DAGVTQSPTHLIKTRGQQVTLRCSPISGHKSVSWYQQVLGQGPQFIFQYYEKEERGRGNFPDRFSARQFPNYSSELNVNALLLGDSALYLCASSFRTHTEAFFGQGTRLTVV.